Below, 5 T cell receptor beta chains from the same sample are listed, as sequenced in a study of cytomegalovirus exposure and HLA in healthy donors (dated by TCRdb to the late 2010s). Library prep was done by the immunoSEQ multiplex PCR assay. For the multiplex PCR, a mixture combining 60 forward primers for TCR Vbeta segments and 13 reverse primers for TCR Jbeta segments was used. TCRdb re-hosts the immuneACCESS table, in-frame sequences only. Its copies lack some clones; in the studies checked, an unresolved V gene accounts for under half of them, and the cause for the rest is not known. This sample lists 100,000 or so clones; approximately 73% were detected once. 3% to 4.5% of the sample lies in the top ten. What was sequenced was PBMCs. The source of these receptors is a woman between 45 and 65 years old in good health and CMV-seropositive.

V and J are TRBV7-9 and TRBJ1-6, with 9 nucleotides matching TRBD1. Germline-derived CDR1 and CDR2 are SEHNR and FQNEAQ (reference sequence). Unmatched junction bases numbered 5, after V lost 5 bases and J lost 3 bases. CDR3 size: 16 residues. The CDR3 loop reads CASSAGQGYYNSPLHF. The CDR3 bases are TGTGCCAGCAGCGCGGGACAGGGTTACTATAATTCACCCCTCCACTTT.

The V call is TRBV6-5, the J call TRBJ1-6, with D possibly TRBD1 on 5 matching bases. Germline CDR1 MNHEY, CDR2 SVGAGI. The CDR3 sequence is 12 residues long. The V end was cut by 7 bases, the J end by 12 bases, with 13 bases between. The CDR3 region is CASNGQGRPLHF. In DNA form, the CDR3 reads TGTGCCAGCAATGGCCAGGGAAGACCCCTCCACTTT.

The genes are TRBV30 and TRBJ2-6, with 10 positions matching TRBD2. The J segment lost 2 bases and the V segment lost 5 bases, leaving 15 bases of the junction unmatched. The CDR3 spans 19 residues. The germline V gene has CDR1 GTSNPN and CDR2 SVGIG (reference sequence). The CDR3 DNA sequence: TGTGCCTGGGCCCCGCCGGGAGCGGGGGGGCTCCCTGGGGCCAACGTCCTGACTTTC. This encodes CAWAPPGAGGLPGANVLTF.

This CDR3 reads CASRTSGNYEQYF. CDR3 sequence (DNA): TGTGCCAGCCGGACTAGCGGGAACTACGAGCAGTACTTC. V gene TRBV2 combines with J gene TRBJ2-7; 12 bases agree with TRBD2. V trimming: 8 bases; J trimming: 3 bases; junction bases outside the gene matches: 2. This CDR3 is built from 13 residues. The germline gives CDR1 SNHLY, CDR2 FYNNEI.

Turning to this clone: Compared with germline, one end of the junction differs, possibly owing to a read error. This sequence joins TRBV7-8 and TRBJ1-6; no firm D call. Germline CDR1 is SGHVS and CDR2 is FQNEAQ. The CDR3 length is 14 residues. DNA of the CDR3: TGTGCCAGCACCTTAGGGCGCAGGAATTCACCCCTCCACTTT. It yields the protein CASTLGRRNSPLHF.